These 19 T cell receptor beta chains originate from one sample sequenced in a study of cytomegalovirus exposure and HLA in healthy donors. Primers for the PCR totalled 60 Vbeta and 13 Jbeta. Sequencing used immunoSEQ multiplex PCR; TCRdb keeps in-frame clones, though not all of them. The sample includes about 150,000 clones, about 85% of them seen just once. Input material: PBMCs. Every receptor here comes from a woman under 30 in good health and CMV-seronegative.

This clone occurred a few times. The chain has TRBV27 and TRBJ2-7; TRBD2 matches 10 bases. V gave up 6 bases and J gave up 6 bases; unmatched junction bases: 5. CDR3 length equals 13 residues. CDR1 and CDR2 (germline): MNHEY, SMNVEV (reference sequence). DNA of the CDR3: TGTGCCAGCAGGGGGCTAGCGGGAGCCGAGCAGTACTTC. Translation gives CASRGLAGAEQYF.

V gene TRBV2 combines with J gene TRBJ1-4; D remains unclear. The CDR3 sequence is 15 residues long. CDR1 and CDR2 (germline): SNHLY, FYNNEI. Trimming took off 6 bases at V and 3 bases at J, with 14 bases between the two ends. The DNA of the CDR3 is TGTGCCAGCAGGATGTTGGAGCTTTCTAATGAAAAACTGTTTTTT. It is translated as CASRMLELSNEKLFF.

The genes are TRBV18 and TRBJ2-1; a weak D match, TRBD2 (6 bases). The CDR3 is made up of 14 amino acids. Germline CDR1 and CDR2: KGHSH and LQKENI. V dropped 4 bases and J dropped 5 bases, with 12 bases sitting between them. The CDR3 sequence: CASSRTGLDNEQFF. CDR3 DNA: TGTGCCAGCTCACGGACGGGACTCGACAATGAGCAGTTCTTC. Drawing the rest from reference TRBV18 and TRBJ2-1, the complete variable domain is NAGVMQNPRHLVRRRGQEARLRCSPMKGHSHVYWYRQLPEEGLKFMVYLQKENIIDESGMPKERFSAEFPKEGPSILRIQQVVRGDSAAYFCASSRTGLDNEQFFGPGTRLTVL.

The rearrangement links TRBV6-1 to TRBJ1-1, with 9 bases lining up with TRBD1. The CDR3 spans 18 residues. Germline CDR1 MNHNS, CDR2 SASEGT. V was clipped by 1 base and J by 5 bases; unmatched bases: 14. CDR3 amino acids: CASSEDPTLGTGWTEAFF. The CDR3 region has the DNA TGTGCCAGCAGTGAAGACCCCACTCTCGGGACAGGGTGGACTGAAGCTTTCTTT.

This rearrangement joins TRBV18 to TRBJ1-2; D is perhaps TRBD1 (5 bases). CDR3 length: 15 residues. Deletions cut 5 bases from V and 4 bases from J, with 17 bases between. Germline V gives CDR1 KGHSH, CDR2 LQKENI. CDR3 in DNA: TGTGCCAGCTCAGTGGGACGGGAGAGGGGCTATGGCTACACCTTC. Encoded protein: CASSVGRERGYGYTF.

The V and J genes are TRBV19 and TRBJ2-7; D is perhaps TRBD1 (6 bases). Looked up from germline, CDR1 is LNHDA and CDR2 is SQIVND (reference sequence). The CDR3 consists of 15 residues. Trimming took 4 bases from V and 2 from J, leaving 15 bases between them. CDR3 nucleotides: TGTGCCAGTAGTAACCCGGGACAACAGACCTACGAGCAGTACTTC. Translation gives CASSNPGQQTYEQYF. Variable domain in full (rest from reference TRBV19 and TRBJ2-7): DGGITQSPKYLFRKEGQNVTLSCEQNLNHDAMYWYRQDPGQGLRLIYYSQIVNDFQKGDIAEGYSVSREKKESFPLTVTSAQKNPTAFYLCASSNPGQQTYEQYFGPGTRLTVT.

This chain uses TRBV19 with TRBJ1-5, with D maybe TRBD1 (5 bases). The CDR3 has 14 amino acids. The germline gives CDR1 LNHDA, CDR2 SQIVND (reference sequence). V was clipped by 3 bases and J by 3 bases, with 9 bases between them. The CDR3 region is CASSIRQTNQPQHF. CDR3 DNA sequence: TGTGCCAGTAGTATCCGACAGACCAATCAGCCCCAGCATTTT.

The CDR3 DNA sequence: TGTGCCAGCAGTGGACAGGGAGCCTACGAGCAGTACTTC. Amino acids: CASSGQGAYEQYF. J is TRBJ2-7 and V is TRBV2, with 7 bases that match TRBD1. There are 13 residues in the CDR3. The trim removed 4 bases at V and 2 bases at J, leaving 2 bases unmatched. Germline lookup yields CDR1 SNHLY and CDR2 FYNNEI.

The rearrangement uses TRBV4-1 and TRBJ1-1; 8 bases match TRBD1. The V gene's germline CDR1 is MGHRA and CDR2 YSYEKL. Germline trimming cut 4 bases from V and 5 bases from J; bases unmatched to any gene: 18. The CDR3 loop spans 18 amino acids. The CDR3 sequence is CASSLRPGQVLSGTEAFF. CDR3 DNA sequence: TGCGCCAGCAGCCTCAGACCGGGACAGGTGTTGTCCGGGACTGAAGCTTTCTTT.

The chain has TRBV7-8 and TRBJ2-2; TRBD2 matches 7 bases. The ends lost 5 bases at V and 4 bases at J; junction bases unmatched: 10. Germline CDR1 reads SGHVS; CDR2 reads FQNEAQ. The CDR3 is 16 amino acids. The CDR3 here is CASSPNVGGGTGELFF. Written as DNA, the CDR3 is TGTGCCAGCAGCCCCAACGTGGGCGGGGGCACCGGGGAGCTGTTTTTT. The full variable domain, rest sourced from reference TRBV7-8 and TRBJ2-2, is GAGVSQSPRYKVAKRGQDVALRCDPISGHVSLFWYQQALGQGPEFLTYFQNEAQLDKSGLPSDRFFAERPEGSVSTLKIQRTQQEDSAVYLCASSPNVGGGTGELFFGEGSRLTVL.

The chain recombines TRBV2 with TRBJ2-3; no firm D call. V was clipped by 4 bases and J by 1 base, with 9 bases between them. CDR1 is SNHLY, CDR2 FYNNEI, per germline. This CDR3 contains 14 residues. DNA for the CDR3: TGTGCCAGCAGTGTTTTCGTAGGCACAGATACGCAGTATTTT. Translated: CASSVFVGTDTQYF.

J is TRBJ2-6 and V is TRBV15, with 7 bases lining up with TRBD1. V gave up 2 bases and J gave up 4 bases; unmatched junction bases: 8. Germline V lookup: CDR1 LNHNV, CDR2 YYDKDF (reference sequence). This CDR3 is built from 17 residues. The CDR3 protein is CATSRLLTGVGANVLTF. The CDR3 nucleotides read TGTGCCACCAGCAGACTCCTAACAGGGGTAGGGGCCAACGTCCTGACTTTC.

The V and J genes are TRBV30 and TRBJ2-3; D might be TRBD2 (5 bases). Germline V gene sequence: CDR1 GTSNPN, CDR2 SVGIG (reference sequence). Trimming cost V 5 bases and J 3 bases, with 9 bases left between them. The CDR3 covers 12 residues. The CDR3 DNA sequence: TGTGCCTGGGCCCCGGGGACAGATACGCAGTATTTT. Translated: CAWAPGTDTQYF.

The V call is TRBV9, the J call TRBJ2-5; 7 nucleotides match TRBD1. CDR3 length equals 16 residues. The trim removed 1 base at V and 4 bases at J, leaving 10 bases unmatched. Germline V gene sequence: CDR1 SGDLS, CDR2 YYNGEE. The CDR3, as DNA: TGTGCCAGCAGCGTATTGGACAGGCAACTGGGAGAGACCCAGTACTTC. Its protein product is CASSVLDRQLGETQYF.

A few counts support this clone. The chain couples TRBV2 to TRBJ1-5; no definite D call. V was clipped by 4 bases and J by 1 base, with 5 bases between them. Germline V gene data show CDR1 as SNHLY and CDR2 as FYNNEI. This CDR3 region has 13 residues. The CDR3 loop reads CASSARSNQPQHF. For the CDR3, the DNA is TGTGCCAGCAGTGCCAGGAGCAATCAGCCCCAGCATTTT.

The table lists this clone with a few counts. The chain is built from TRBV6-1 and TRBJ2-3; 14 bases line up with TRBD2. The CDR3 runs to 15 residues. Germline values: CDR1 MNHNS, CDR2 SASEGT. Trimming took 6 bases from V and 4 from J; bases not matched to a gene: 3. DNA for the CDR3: TGTGCCAGCAGCCGACTAGCGGGGGGGCCAGATACGCAGTATTTT. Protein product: CASSRLAGGPDTQYF.

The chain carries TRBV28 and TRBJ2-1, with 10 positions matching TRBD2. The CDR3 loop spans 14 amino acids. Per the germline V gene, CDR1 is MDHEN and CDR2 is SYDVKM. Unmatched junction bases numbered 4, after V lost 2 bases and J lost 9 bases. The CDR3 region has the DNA TGTGCCAGCAGTTTACTAGCGGGAGCTTCTGAGCAGTTCTTC. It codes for CASSLLAGASEQFF.

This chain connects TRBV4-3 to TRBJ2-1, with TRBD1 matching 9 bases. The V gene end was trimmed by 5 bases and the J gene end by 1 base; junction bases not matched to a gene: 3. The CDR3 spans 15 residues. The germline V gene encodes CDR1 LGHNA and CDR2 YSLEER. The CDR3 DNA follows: TGCGCCAGCAGCTCCGGGACAGGGTCCTACAATGAGCAGTTCTTC. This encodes CASSSGTGSYNEQFF.

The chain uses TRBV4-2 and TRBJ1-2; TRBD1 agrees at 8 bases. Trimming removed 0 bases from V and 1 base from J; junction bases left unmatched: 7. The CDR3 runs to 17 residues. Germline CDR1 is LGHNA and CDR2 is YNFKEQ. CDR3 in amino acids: CASSQEQGAYYNYGYTF. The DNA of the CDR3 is TGTGCCAGCAGCCAAGAGCAGGGGGCCTACTATAACTATGGCTACACCTTC.